The clone carrying this T cell receptor (beta chain) was observed many times. Its antigen is still unknown. Synthesis of cDNA was carried out by template-switch 5'RACE. The reaction used 10-nucleotide random UMIs. TCRdb processed the 5' RACE reads anew with MiXCR; each CDR3 protein has one entry. This sample yields 87,000 or so distinct CDR3 sequences, of which around 3.6% are seen a single time; less than 3.5% belongs to the top ten. The data derive from a study of neurological immune-mediated disorders. Germline lookup yields CDR1 SEHNR and CDR2 FQNEAQ (reference sequence). CDR3 length: 15 residues. The V and J ends lost 5 bases and 8 bases respectively, with 19 bases between them. Study findings and constraints: Private repertoires in all groups were suggested by the finding that expanded clones across subjects shared no CDR3 amino acid sequences. In multiple sclerosis patients, the repertoire cluster was unrelated to clinical or MRI findings.

This chain joins TRBV7-9 and TRBJ2-1, with D perhaps matching TRBD2 (5 bases). This sequence originates from a woman in her fifties or sixties with multiple sclerosis. Material: PBMCs. CDR3 DNA sequence: TGTGCCAGCAGCCCCGGTTCGAGGGCTATCGATGAGCAGTTCTTC. Translating gives CASSPGSRAIDEQFF.